This TCR beta chain was identified in a study of T cells in Graves' hyperthyroidism and ophthalmopathy. CDR3 length equals 14 residues. Trimming removed 5 bases from V and 5 bases from J; junction bases left unmatched: 3. Germline CDR1 MDHEN, CDR2 SYDVKM. This clonotype was seen repeatedly, ten times or more. The CDR3 regions of TCR beta were amplified from RNA transcripts. HTBI primers were the set used in a first-round RT-PCR of the TCR CDR3. A single record per CDR3 protein comes from TCRdb applying MiXCR to the multiplex PCR reads. The sample includes 250,000 to 350,000 distinct CDR3 sequences, over 15% of them seen just once.

Sequences were obtained from blood. The J gene is TRBJ1-5, the V gene TRBV28, with TRBD1 matching 10 bases. This TCR derives from a woman in her sixties or seventies with Graves' ophthalmopathy. This chain's CDR3 is CASSRDRGHQPQHF. CDR3 nucleotide sequence: TGTGCCAGCAGTAGAGACAGGGGGCATCAGCCCCAGCATTTT.